This T cell receptor (delta chain) appears in the sequencing data of a study of γδ T cells in repeated Plasmodium falciparum infection. Across the study: Sampling occurred at baseline, pre-infection for selected infections, and 21 days post-infection.

Both TRG and TRD chains were sequenced from each sorted sample. TCRdb applied CATT to the multiplex PCR reads for clone calling. The sample records tens of thousands of delta-chain clones, 0.8% to 1% being singletons. Flow sorting of PBMC yielded separate Vgamma9/Vdelta2+ and Vdelta2-negative gammadelta T cell populations for bulk repertoire analysis. Germline V lookup: CDR1 GEAIGNYY, CDR2 EKD. This CDR3 has 16 residues. Study-level results: Repeated controlled infections reportedly drove waves of new clonotype selection in Vdelta2-negative, mostly Vdelta1+, gammadelta repertoires.

Comments on this clone: The antigen remains unidentified. A read error likely explains this, since a far larger clone differs by one base. The sample contains more than one DNA sequence encoding this CDR3.

The specimen was gamma-delta T cells from blood. The clonotype comes from a pool of human donors (malaria-infected and uninfected, not separated). This rearrangement joins TRDV2 to TRDJ1, with TRDD3 identical over 7 bases. The J gene, left out of TCRdb, was set here by checking the DNA against germline. The CDR3 reads CACDTLGILHTDKLIF. The CDR3 bases are TGTGCCTGTGACACTCTAGGGATACTCCACACAGATAAACTCATCTTT.